This TCR beta chain comes out of a study of blood T cell repertoires in COVID-19. Overall study: Sites across the United States, Italy and Spain contributed samples from acute and convalescent COVID-19.

The CDR3 has 16 residues. The germline V gene encodes CDR1 LGHDT and CDR2 YNNKEL (reference sequence). The V and J ends lost 4 bases and 1 base, in that order; junction bases with no gene match: 9. Using immunoSEQ multiplex PCR, the repertoire was profiled, and TCRdb retains in-frame clones only, with some absent. Of about 400,000 clones listed, around 90% are singletons. Adults between about 18 and 95 years of age took part from fewer than 30 US areas. The sample taken for sequencing was PBMCs or T cells enriched from blood (not recorded which). This chain links TRBV3-1 (or the pseudogene TRBV3-2) with TRBJ2-5, with 7 nucleotides matching TRBD1. The sequence derives from a woman in her thirties or forties with acute COVID-19. Here the CDR3 DNA reads TGTGCCAGCAGCCGGAGACAAGGGACAGTCCAAGAGACCCAGTACTTC. Encoded protein: CASSRRQGTVQETQYF.